These 31 T cell receptor beta chains were sequenced from one sample in a study of cytomegalovirus exposure and HLA in healthy donors. 13 Jbeta primers and 60 Vbeta primers were used for the PCR. The protocol was immunoSEQ multiplex PCR, while the TCRdb copy is restricted to in-frame clones and leaves out a portion. The sample records fewer than 200,000 clones, around 76% being singletons. Material: PBMCs. These receptors originate from a man aged 35 to 55 in good health and CMV-seropositive.

This clone was seen once. The chain has TRBV7-3 and TRBJ1-5; TRBD1 is a possible D gene (5 bases). The V gene's germline CDR1 is SGHTA and CDR2 FQGTGA. This CDR3 comprises 17 residues. The V and J ends lost 3 bases and 2 bases respectively, with 17 bases between them. For the CDR3, the DNA is TGTGCCAGCAGCTTGGGTAGACCCCTCAGGGGCAATCAGCCCCAGCATTTT. Amino acid sequence: CASSLGRPLRGNQPQHF.

The CDR3 spells CASSLATNNEQFF. The CDR3 bases are TGTGCCAGCAGCTTGGCAACTAACAATGAGCAGTTCTTC. V and J are TRBV5-5 and TRBJ2-1, with D unclear. The ends were cut back, 0 bases at V and 5 bases at J, with 6 bases in the middle. The CDR3 length is 13 residues. Germline values: CDR1 SGHKS, CDR2 YYEKEE (reference sequence).

This chain links TRBV27 with TRBJ1-6; TRBD1 agrees at 9 bases. The CDR3 is 16 residues long. Germline CDR1 MNHEY, CDR2 SMNVEV (reference sequence). The J segment lost 7 bases and the V segment lost 3 bases, leaving 7 bases of the junction unmatched. The CDR3 loop reads CASSLSPGTGNSPLHF. CDR3 coding DNA: TGTGCCAGCAGTTTGAGTCCCGGGACAGGGAATTCACCCCTCCACTTT.

The rearrangement links TRBV7-2 to TRBJ1-5, with TRBD1 matching over 9 bases. CDR1 is SGHTA and CDR2 is FQGNSA in the germline V gene. CDR3 length: 16 residues. Trimming removed 4 bases from V and 6 bases from J; junction bases left unmatched: 10. The CDR3 region is CASSSPTGGAFQPQHF. The CDR3 DNA sequence: TGTGCCAGCAGCTCACCTACAGGGGGCGCTTTTCAGCCCCAGCATTTT.

The chain has TRBV30 and TRBJ2-6; TRBD1 agrees at 9 bases. Trimming cost V 3 bases and J 0 bases; bases outside gene matches: 0. Germline-derived CDR1 and CDR2 are GTSNPN and SVGIG (reference sequence). CDR3 size: 15 residues. The DNA for the CDR3 is TGTGCCTGGAGGGACAGGGGCTCTGGGGCCAACGTCCTGACTTTC. This sequence encodes CAWRDRGSGANVLTF.

This clone has just a few counts. The chain links TRBV23-1 to TRBJ2-7; D might be TRBD1 (6 bases). TRBV23-1 is filed as an ORF, its function uncertain. The CDR3 has 17 residues. Trimming removed 2 bases from V and 1 base from J, with 18 bases in between. This CDR3 reads CASSQLRWSGVSYEQYF. CDR3 nucleotide sequence: TGCGCCAGCAGTCAACTACGGTGGTCAGGGGTATCCTACGAGCAGTACTTC.

The chain is built from TRBV10-3 and TRBJ2-2; 9 positions match TRBD1. CDR3 length equals 16 residues. V was clipped by 7 bases and J by 4 bases; unmatched bases: 10. Germline CDR1 and CDR2: ENHRY and SYGVKD. The CDR3 loop reads CAIKSPGTGTTGELFF. Written as DNA, the CDR3 is TGTGCCATCAAGAGTCCCGGGACAGGGACCACCGGGGAGCTGTTTTTT.

The V call is TRBV14, the J call TRBJ1-5; D is unresolved. Trimming stripped 6 bases from V and 4 bases from J, with 4 bases between. Germline-derived CDR1 and CDR2 are SGHDN and FVKESK. This CDR3 spans 11 amino acids. The CDR3 DNA reads as TGTGCCAGCAGGGCAAATCAGCCCCAGCATTTT. Translated, it gives CASRANQPQHF.

V is TRBV18 and J is TRBJ2-5, with 9 bases matching TRBD1. Looked up from germline, CDR1 is KGHSH and CDR2 is LQKENI. The CDR3 spans 16 residues. V shed 4 bases, J shed 5 bases, and the junction held 11 bases outside the gene matches. The chain's CDR3 is CASSLIGHRGRETQYF. The CDR3, as DNA: TGTGCCAGCTCACTCATTGGACACAGGGGGCGCGAGACCCAGTACTTC.

The chain links TRBV6-6 to TRBJ1-2, with D possibly being TRBD1 (5 bases). Germline CDR1 is MNHNY and CDR2 is SVGAGI (reference sequence). The CDR3 runs to 15 residues. The ends were cut back, 6 bases at V and 4 bases at J, with 18 bases in the middle. CDR3 DNA: TGTGCCAGCAGCTGGGACGGGGAGGAGGGCTATGGCTACACCTTC. It specifies CASSWDGEEGYGYTF.

The chain is built from TRBV2 and TRBJ2-1; D may be TRBD1 (5 bases). The germline V gene encodes CDR1 SNHLY and CDR2 FYNNEI. Trimming pared 6 bases from V and 2 bases from J, leaving 11 bases between. This CDR3 is built from 14 residues. CDR3 protein: CASRDSAAYNEQFF. The CDR3 DNA sequence: TGTGCCAGCAGAGACAGTGCCGCCTACAATGAGCAGTTCTTC. Together with reference TRBV2 and TRBJ2-1, the CDR3 gives the full variable domain: EPEVTQTPSHQVTQMGQEVILRCVPISNHLYFYWYRQILGQKVEFLVSFYNNEISEKSEIFDDQFSVERPDGSNFTLKIRSTKLEDSAMYFCASRDSAAYNEQFFGPGTRLTVL.

The chain couples TRBV7-2 to TRBJ1-2; 8 bases line up with TRBD1. The CDR3 spans 14 residues. The ends lost 5 bases at V and 4 bases at J; junction bases unmatched: 6. Germline V gene data show CDR1 as SGHTA and CDR2 as FQGNSA. CDR3 coding DNA: TGTGCCAGCAGCCTACGGACAGGGAGCTATGGCTACACCTTC. Protein product: CASSLRTGSYGYTF.

V usage is TRBV30 and J usage is TRBJ1-6; D not certain. The CDR3 is 14 residues long. The germline CDR1 and CDR2 sequences are GTSNPN and SVGIG (reference sequence). Trimming stripped 3 bases from V and 4 bases from J, with 10 bases between. The CDR3 loop is CAWSTEPYNSPLHF. The CDR3 coding sequence is TGTGCCTGGAGCACAGAGCCTTATAATTCACCCCTCCACTTT.

The genes are TRBV11-2 and TRBJ1-2, with D hard to call. Germline V CDR1 and CDR2: SGHAT, FQNNGV. The germline V and J ends were trimmed by 6 bases and 8 bases, with 10 bases remaining between them. The CDR3 contains 11 residues. DNA for the CDR3: TGTGCCAGCAGAAGAGGGTCCGGCTACACCTTC. Residues: CASRRGSGYTF.

This chain uses TRBV9 with TRBJ1-5; TRBD1 matches 9 bases. Germline V gene lookup returns CDR1 SGDLS and CDR2 YYNGEE. Trimming cost V 2 bases and J 4 bases; bases outside gene matches: 4. The CDR3 length is 15 residues. CDR3 in amino acids: CASSVGTGWNQPQHF. The CDR3 coding sequence is TGTGCCAGCAGCGTCGGGACAGGGTGGAATCAGCCCCAGCATTTT.

The chain recombines TRBV6-5 with TRBJ2-5; tentative D call: TRBD2 (5 bases). This CDR3 comprises 14 residues. V was clipped by 0 bases and J by 5 bases, with 10 bases between them. Germline-derived CDR1 and CDR2 are MNHEY and SVGAGI. Written as DNA, the CDR3 is TGTGCCAGCAGTTACTCACTAGTGGGGGAGACCCAGTACTTC. It yields the protein CASSYSLVGETQYF.

In its sample, this clone was seen once. The chain links TRBV7-8 to TRBJ1-1; D gene ambiguous. The CDR3 consists of 13 residues. Germline CDR1 is SGHVS and CDR2 is FQNEAQ. Trimming took off 5 bases at V and 3 bases at J, with 10 bases between the two ends. The CDR3 is CASSLDRDTEAFF. The CDR3 bases are TGTGCCAGCAGCCTTGACCGGGACACTGAAGCTTTCTTT.

The chain couples TRBV7-2 to TRBJ1-1, with D possibly being TRBD1 (6 bases). Trimming cost V 6 bases and J 5 bases, with 13 bases left between them. The CDR3 is made up of 13 amino acids. From germline, CDR1 is SGHTA and CDR2 FQGNSA. Here the CDR3 DNA reads TGTGCCAGCAGGGGACATAGTGGGACTGAAGCTTTCTTT. This encodes CASRGHSGTEAFF.

CDR3 sequence: CSSQGGTDTQYF. In nucleotides, the CDR3 is TGCAGCTCGCAGGGGGGCACAGATACGCAGTATTTT. The chain joins TRBV29-1 to TRBJ2-3, with TRBD1 matching over 7 bases. Germline V gives CDR1 SQVTM, CDR2 ANQGSEA. The CDR3 is 12 residues long. The V gene end was trimmed by 8 bases and the J gene end by 1 base; junction bases not matched to a gene: 3.

The chain joins TRBV7-9 to TRBJ2-7, with D possibly being TRBD2 (7 bases). Germline V gene lookup returns CDR1 SEHNR and CDR2 FQNEAQ (reference sequence). The CDR3 has 15 residues. V dropped 1 base and J dropped 1 base, with 11 bases sitting between them. CDR3 region: CASSLERGASYEQYF. The CDR3 DNA reads as TGTGCCAGCAGCTTAGAACGGGGGGCTTCCTACGAGCAGTACTTC.

The V call is TRBV6-1, the J call TRBJ1-5; D is uncertain. The CDR3 is made up of 12 amino acids. CDR1 and CDR2 (germline): MNHNS, SASEGT. V was shortened by 7 bases and J by 5 bases, with 9 bases between the two germline ends. The CDR3 DNA follows: TGTGCCAGCAAACGGGGAGATCAGCCCCAGCATTTT. Translation gives CASKRGDQPQHF.

The chain joins TRBV2 to TRBJ2-7, with 9 bases that match TRBD1. Trimming took 2 bases from V and 4 from J; bases not matched to a gene: 6. CDR3 length equals 15 residues. Germline lookup yields CDR1 SNHLY and CDR2 FYNNEI. In DNA form, the CDR3 reads TGTGCCAGCAGTGAATACAGGGGGCTGCGGTACGAGCAGTACTTC. Amino acid sequence: CASSEYRGLRYEQYF.

The V gene is TRBV6-4, the J gene TRBJ2-2; 7 nucleotides agree with TRBD1. This CDR3 is built from 15 residues. The germline gives CDR1 MRHNA, CDR2 SNTAGT. The J segment lost 5 bases and the V segment lost 10 bases, leaving 13 bases of the junction unmatched. This CDR3 is CAIYRDSPKTGELFF. Written as DNA, the CDR3 is TGTGCCATCTACAGGGACAGCCCAAAGACCGGGGAGCTGTTTTTT.

The chain has TRBV19 and TRBJ1-1, with D perhaps matching TRBD1 (6 bases). This CDR3 comprises 15 residues. V dropped 4 bases and J dropped 3 bases, with 15 bases sitting between them. CDR1 and CDR2 from the germline V gene are LNHDA and SQIVND (reference sequence). CDR3 in amino acids: CASSTAGGLYTEAFF. CDR3 in DNA: TGTGCCAGTAGTACGGCGGGGGGGCTATACACTGAAGCTTTCTTT.

The V and J genes are TRBV19 and TRBJ1-3; no firm D call. CDR1 LNHDA and CDR2 SQIVND come from the germline V gene (reference sequence). Trimming left V 5 bases short and J 4 bases short, with 21 bases between. The CDR3 is 17 amino acids. As DNA, the CDR3 is TGTGCCAGTAGTCCCGACCCGGGCCCGAGGGCGGGAAACACCATATATTTT. This gives the protein CASSPDPGPRAGNTIYF.

The rearrangement uses TRBV4-1 and TRBJ2-3, with 7 bases fitting TRBD1. J gave up 3 bases and V 6 bases, and 6 bases lay outside the gene matches. The V gene's germline CDR1 is MGHRA and CDR2 YSYEKL. This CDR3 region has 14 residues. CDR3 DNA sequence: TGCGCCAGCAGAAACTCAGGGGGTACAGATACGCAGTATTTT. Its translation is CASRNSGGTDTQYF.

This clone has just a few counts. The same CDR3 is also encoded by other DNA sequences in this sample. The chain has TRBV2 and TRBJ2-7; 9 bases map to TRBD1. V lost 5 bases, J lost 3 bases, and 8 bases stayed unmatched. In germline, CDR1 is SNHLY, CDR2 FYNNEI. CDR3 length: 15 amino acids. DNA for the CDR3: TGTGCCAGCAGTCCAAAGAGGGGACAGGGCTACGAGCAGTACTTC. It codes for CASSPKRGQGYEQYF.

This clone has only a few counts. The chain uses TRBV4-3 and TRBJ2-2; D may be TRBD2 (5 bases). Per germline, CDR1 LGHNA and CDR2 YSLEER. V shed 1 base and J shed 0 bases, with 15 bases lying between them. The CDR3 is 18 amino acids. Written as DNA, the CDR3 is TGCGCCAGCAGCCAAGTAGCGTCATCTTTAGCGAACACCGGGGAGCTGTTTTTT. Amino acid sequence: CASSQVASSLANTGELFF.

The rearrangement links TRBV27 to TRBJ1-6, with 7 bases fitting TRBD1. The germline CDR1 and CDR2 sequences are MNHEY and SMNVEV (reference sequence). The CDR3 length is 12 residues. V lost 4 bases and J lost 9; bases outside the gene matches: 0. CDR3 in amino acids: CASSYRGSPLHF. The CDR3 DNA follows: TGTGCCAGCAGTTACAGGGGTTCACCCCTCCACTTT.

The gene calls are TRBV18 and TRBJ2-1; TRBD2 is a possible D gene (6 bases). The length of the CDR3 is 14 residues. V dropped 3 bases and J dropped 8 bases, with 14 bases sitting between them. Germline CDR1 reads KGHSH; CDR2 reads LQKENI. The CDR3 bases are TGTGCCAGCTCACCTATAACTAGCAGCGATGAGCAGTTCTTC. Protein product: CASSPITSSDEQFF.

The chain combines TRBV5-1 with TRBJ1-1; 8 bases align to TRBD1. Trimming removed 7 bases from V and 1 base from J; junction bases left unmatched: 9. This CDR3 region has 15 residues. The germline V gene encodes CDR1 SGHRS and CDR2 YFSETQ. CDR3 coding DNA: TGCGCCAGCTCCCTTACCGGGACAGGGAACACTGAAGCTTTCTTT. Amino acids: CASSLTGTGNTEAFF.